One and the same sample provided the 10 T cell receptor beta chains below, sequenced in a study of control samples from healthy donors and cancer patients. Generated by immunoSEQ multiplex PCR, the TCRdb table keeps only in-frame clones and is missing some. The sample shows 68,000 or so clones, approximately 83% of them seen only once. The specimen sequenced was blood. Receptors were obtained from a man aged 55 to 70 in good health.

For the CDR3, the DNA is TGTGCCAGCAGTGCACAAAATAGGGGTGCTGGGGAGCTGTTTTTT. This gives the protein CASSAQNRGAGELFF. The chain joins TRBV27 to TRBJ2-2; maybe TRBD1 (5 bases). V was shortened by 5 bases and J by 8 bases, with 18 bases between the two germline ends. Per the germline V gene, CDR1 is MNHEY and CDR2 is SMNVEV (reference sequence). The CDR3 loop spans 15 amino acids.

The chain links TRBV5-1 to TRBJ1-2; 7 bases line up with TRBD1. This CDR3 spans 14 amino acids. With V trimmed by 2 bases and J by 8 bases, 9 bases remained unmatched. Germline V gene lookup returns CDR1 SGHRS and CDR2 YFSETQ. The CDR3 nucleotides are TGCGCCAGCAGCTTTTTAGGCGACAGGGAAGGCTACACCTTC. Its translation: CASSFLGDREGYTF. The full variable domain, rest sourced from reference TRBV5-1 and TRBJ1-2, is KAGVTQTPRYLIKTRGQQVTLSCSPISGHRSVSWYQQTPGQGLQFLFEYFSETQRNKGNFPGRFSGRQFSNSRSEMNVSTLELGDSALYLCASSFLGDREGYTFGSGTRLTVV.

This clone was observed a few times. In the same sample, other DNA sequences code for this CDR3. The chain couples TRBV7-2 to TRBJ2-7; TRBD2 is a possible D gene (7 bases). Germline V gives CDR1 SGHTA, CDR2 FQGNSA. The V gene lost 1 base and the J gene lost 3 bases, with 13 bases spanning the gap. This CDR3 has 15 residues. The CDR3 loop is CASSLGGGGSYEQYF. Here the CDR3 DNA reads TGTGCCAGCAGCTTAGGGGGGGGCGGGAGCTACGAGCAGTACTTC. The whole variable domain, remainder taken from reference TRBV7-2 and TRBJ2-7, is GAGVSQSPSNKVTEKGKDVELRCDPISGHTALYWYRQSLGQGLEFLIYFQGNSAPDKSGLPSDRFSAERTGGSVSTLTIQRTQQEDSAVYLCASSLGGGGSYEQYFGPGTRLTVT.

The V gene is TRBV30, the J gene TRBJ1-5; D uncertain. The germline CDR1 and CDR2 sequences are GTSNPN and SVGIG (reference sequence). The CDR3 is made up of 13 amino acids. Trimming took 1 base from V and 5 from J, leaving 9 bases between them. CDR3 protein: CAWSGQWDQPQHF. CDR3 nucleotide sequence: TGTGCCTGGAGTGGGCAATGGGATCAGCCCCAGCATTTT.

This clone has a handful of counts. The chain carries TRBV27 and TRBJ2-7, with 8 positions matching TRBD1. Germline trimming cut 5 bases from V and 0 bases from J; bases unmatched to any gene: 6. CDR1 MNHEY and CDR2 SMNVEV come from the germline V gene (reference sequence). The CDR3 covers 15 residues. The CDR3 region has the DNA TGTGCCAGCAGTAGAACAGGGGGTTTCTCCTACGAGCAGTACTTC. This gives the protein CASSRTGGFSYEQYF.

V usage is TRBV9 and J usage is TRBJ2-7; the D is unclear. Germline CDR1 is SGDLS and CDR2 is YYNGEE. The CDR3 loop spans 15 amino acids. Trimming stripped 1 base from V and 0 bases from J, with 11 bases between. The CDR3 region has the DNA TGTGCCAGCAGCGTAAACAGCCGTTTCTCCTACGAGCAGTACTTC. It translates to CASSVNSRFSYEQYF.

The V and J genes are TRBV7-2 and TRBJ2-1; D ambiguous. The CDR3 length is 14 residues. Trimming left V 5 bases short and J 0 bases short, with 8 bases between. CDR1 SGHTA and CDR2 FQGNSA come from the germline V gene. CDR3 sequence reads: CASSPVGSYNEQFF. Here the CDR3 DNA reads TGTGCCAGCAGCCCTGTCGGCTCCTACAATGAGCAGTTCTTC.

The count of this clone is one. This chain uses TRBV6-5 with TRBJ2-7, with TRBD2 matching over 8 bases. This CDR3 is built from 16 residues. The germline CDR1 and CDR2 sequences are MNHEY and SVGAGI. V dropped 3 bases and J dropped 3; count of bases not matched to a gene: 10. The CDR3 spells CASSYKLAARVYEQYF. The CDR3 nucleotides are TGTGCCAGCAGTTATAAACTAGCGGCTCGCGTCTACGAGCAGTACTTC.

The chain uses TRBV7-2 and TRBJ2-7; 7 bases are a match to TRBD1. CDR3 length equals 13 residues. With 4 bases clipped from V and 1 base from J, the junction kept 1 base outside the gene matches. Germline V gene lookup returns CDR1 SGHTA and CDR2 FQGNSA. The DNA of the CDR3 is TGTGCCAGCAGCTCGACAGGGTCCTACGAGCAGTACTTC. Encoded protein: CASSSTGSYEQYF. Filled out from reference TRBV7-2 and TRBJ2-7, the complete variable domain reads GAGVSQSPSNKVTEKGKDVELRCDPISGHTALYWYRQSLGQGLEFLIYFQGNSAPDKSGLPSDRFSAERTGGSVSTLTIQRTQQEDSAVYLCASSSTGSYEQYFGPGTRLTVT.

This sequence joins TRBV30 and TRBJ1-1, with D unresolved. V dropped 5 bases and J dropped 0 bases, with 7 bases sitting between them. From germline, CDR1 is GTSNPN and CDR2 SVGIG (reference sequence). The CDR3 runs 12 residues. CDR3 sequence (DNA): TGTGCCTGGGCCCTTATGAACACTGAAGCTTTCTTT. Its protein product is CAWALMNTEAFF.